This T cell receptor beta chain was documented in a study of cytomegalovirus exposure and HLA in healthy donors. Overall study findings and caveats: With later analysis, a missense DCLRE1C variant became linked to TCR beta V- and J-gene trimming. A later analysis found that most CMV-associated TCR beta chains appeared HLA-restricted.

PCR employed 60 Vbeta and 13 Jbeta primers. TCRdb keeps only in-frame clones here, not all; method: immunoSEQ multiplex PCR. The sample carries some 130,000 clones, roughly four fifths recorded once. Of note for this clone: Its specificity is unknown.

Sequencing used PBMCs. The sequence came from a male donor in good health and CMV-seronegative.

The CDR3 here is CARTIGSGMLSYEQYF. Here the CDR3 DNA reads TGTGCCAGAACCATCGGTAGCGGGATGCTGTCCTACGAGCAGTACTTC. The rearrangement links TRBV5-3 to TRBJ2-7; the match to TRBD2 covers 8 bases. TRBV5-3 is recorded as an ORF, its role being uncertain. V trimming: 6 bases; J trimming: 1 base; junction bases outside the gene matches: 12. This CDR3 comprises 16 residues.